This T cell receptor (beta chain) was sequenced during a study of metastatic and nonmetastatic thyroid tumors (dated by TCRdb to 2020 to 2022). General notes on the study: Repertoires from peripheral blood and from tumor or nodule tissue samples of malignant and benign thyroid patients were compared.

The library was generated by PCR. The listed sequencing device is Illumina HiSeq 4000. High-throughput sequencing was used to profile the TCR beta-chain CDR3 region of every patient. In the paper's pipeline: The researchers built a classifier to tell apart papillary thyroid cancer patients with distant metastasis, based on CDR3 differences among clinicopathological groups. To measure repertoire diversity the researchers used the Shannon index, while the Morisita-Horn index served to gauge how similar the tumor and blood repertoires were. The public reads were reprocessed in TCRdb via fastp at Q25 and MiXCR, keeping in-frame beta chains. For this entry, the V and J calls and clone size follow TCRdb and not the study's own pipeline. This sample is represented by 15,000 to 20,000 clones; roughly a quarter of them were singletons. Jointly, the top ten make up more than 9% of the sample. No treatment had been received by any patient before thyroid surgery. Using T-cell receptor beta sequencing, the study looked back at clinical samples from patients collected from the early 2010s to the late 2010s.

General conclusions and limits of the study: In both blood and tumor samples, TCR beta diversity was reported to be significantly higher in malignant tumors than in benign nodules.

CDR1 is given as MNHNS and CDR2 as SASEGT, both from the germline V gene. Trimming costs V 5 bases and J 3 bases, and their ends lie 11 bases apart. The CDR3 runs 14 amino acids, cysteine and phenylalanine included. Only the CDR3 DNA stays, 42 bases, in frame from base 1. There are a few counts of this clone. No antigen is known for it. No much larger clonotype is one base removed from it; base qualities were not supplied. The receptor was isolated from a female donor with papillary thyroid cancer or a benign thyroid nodule (not recorded which). Some clones in this sample may be carry-over from other donors' samples. The receptor chain draws on TRBV6-1 and TRBJ1-3, with the D gene not confidently named. Source material: adjacent normal tissue. The nucleotide sequence reads as follows: TGTGCCAGCAGTTCAGGATATAGTGGAAACACCATATATTTT. Its protein reads: CASSSGYSGNTIYF.